These 32 T cell receptor beta chains were sequenced from one sample in a study of T-cell memory formation after mild COVID-19. From the 5' RACE reads, TCRdb called clonotypes with MiXCR, one entry per CDR3 protein. This table has around 320,000 distinct CDR3 sequences, 25% to 30% appearing once. The sequencing sample was made of PBMCs or a T cell subset sorted from them (not recorded which). The receptors originated from an adult woman who had mild COVID-19 (a few samples of this study predate the infection). Cell type and time point are not known.

V usage is TRBV20-1 and J usage is TRBJ2-1, with 13 positions matching TRBD2. V gave up 2 bases and J gave up 8 bases; unmatched junction bases: 9. Germline V gene sequence: CDR1 DFQATT, CDR2 SNEGSKA (reference sequence). CDR3 length: 16 amino acids. The chain's CDR3 is CSARTSGRVIGDEQFF. CDR3 bases: TGCAGTGCTAGAACTAGCGGGAGGGTCATAGGGGATGAGCAGTTCTTC.

V usage is TRBV11-3 and J usage is TRBJ2-1; no definite D call. The germline V gene has CDR1 SGHNT and CDR2 YENEEA. CDR3 size: 13 residues. The V end lost 7 bases, the J end lost 1 base, and 8 bases lay between the germline ends. The CDR3 region is CASMAPSYNEQFF. The CDR3, as DNA: TGTGCCAGCATGGCGCCTTCCTACAATGAGCAGTTCTTC. Using reference TRBV11-3 and TRBJ2-1 for the parts outside the CDR3, the full variable domain is EAGVVQSPRYKIIEKKQPVAFWCNPISGHNTLYWYLQNLGQGPELLIRYENEEAVDDSQLPKDRFSAERLKGVDSTLKIQPAELGDSAVYLCASMAPSYNEQFFGPGTRLTVL.

This clonotype came up a few times. The rearrangement joins TRBV5-1 to TRBJ1-1; D remains ambiguous. The V gene's germline CDR1 is SGHRS and CDR2 YFSETQ. V gave up 5 bases and J gave up 0 bases, with 14 bases separating them. The CDR3 is made up of 15 amino acids. In nucleotides, the CDR3 is TGCGCCAGCAGGTCGGGGTCCCCTATGAACACTGAAGCTTTCTTT. Translation gives CASRSGSPMNTEAFF.

The chain joins TRBV7-6 to TRBJ2-1, with D possibly being TRBD2 (7 bases). The length of the CDR3 is 17 residues. The germline V gene has CDR1 SGHVS and CDR2 FNYEAQ. V was pared by 1 base and J by 0 bases, with 13 bases between. CDR3 sequence (DNA): TGTGCCAGCAGCTTAGGGGGGGGGCCTAGCTCCTACAATGAGCAGTTCTTC. As protein: CASSLGGGPSSYNEQFF.

The V gene is TRBV2, the J gene TRBJ2-3; D ambiguous. In germline, CDR1 is SNHLY, CDR2 FYNNEI. V lost 0 bases and J 8 bases, leaving 15 bases between the germline ends. The CDR3 has 15 amino acids. In DNA form, the CDR3 reads TGTGCCAGCAGTGAAGCGCTTACAGCGCCGGGTACGCAGTATTTT. This translates into CASSEALTAPGTQYF.

This chain connects TRBV9 to TRBJ2-5; 12 bases align to TRBD1. J gave up 2 bases and V 0 bases, and 11 bases lay outside the gene matches. Germline loops: CDR1 SGDLS, CDR2 YYNGEE. This CDR3 contains 19 residues. This chain's CDR3 is CASSVAVDRDRGQQETQYF. DNA of the CDR3: TGTGCCAGCAGCGTAGCTGTTGACCGGGACAGGGGGCAACAAGAGACCCAGTACTTC.

This chain joins TRBV6-6 and TRBJ2-1; D unresolved. Germline loops: CDR1 MNHNY, CDR2 SVGAGI (reference sequence). Between the trimmed V and J ends, which lost 6 bases and 8 bases, there was a span of 11 bases. The CDR3 has 12 amino acids. CDR3 in DNA: TGTGCCAGCAGCCCGGGCTATGATGAGCAGTTCTTC. Its translation is CASSPGYDEQFF.

The chain uses TRBV5-1 and TRBJ1-1; D call uncertain. V was clipped by 0 bases and J by 7 bases, with 13 bases between them. Per germline, CDR1 SGHRS and CDR2 YFSETQ. The CDR3 is 14 amino acids. DNA for the CDR3: TGCGCCAGCAGCTTGGTTGTCGGGTTTGATGAAGCTTTCTTT. Its translation is CASSLVVGFDEAFF.

A few counts support this clonotype. The chain is built from TRBV24-1 and TRBJ1-5; 8 bases align to TRBD1. After removal of 4 bases from V and 4 bases from J, the junction contained 8 bases not matched to a gene. Germline CDR1 reads KGHDR; CDR2 reads SFDVKD. The CDR3 has 16 residues. CDR3 region: CATSETGTGGNQPQHF. The CDR3, as DNA: TGTGCCACCAGTGAAACGGGGACAGGTGGAAATCAGCCCCAGCATTTT.

This clonotype has a handful of counts. CDR3 bases: TGTGCCAGCAGCGTAGTGTCAGGGGCCGGAAACACCATATATTTT. Encoded protein: CASSVVSGAGNTIYF. This chain uses TRBV9 with TRBJ1-3; D is perhaps TRBD1 (6 bases). The CDR3 length is 15 residues. Per the germline V gene, CDR1 is SGDLS and CDR2 is YYNGEE. Between the trimmed V and J ends, which lost 0 bases and 4 bases, there was a span of 11 bases. The full variable domain, completed using reference TRBV9 and TRBJ1-3, is DSGVTQTPKHLITATGQRVTLRCSPRSGDLSVYWYQQSLDQGLQFLIQYYNGEERAKGNILERFSAQQFPDLHSELNLSSLELGDSALYFCASSVVSGAGNTIYFGEGSWLTVV.

The chain recombines TRBV20-1 with TRBJ2-7, with 11 bases identical to TRBD2. The V segment lost 4 bases and the J segment 6 bases; nucleotides outside the gene matches: 8. Germline V gives CDR1 DFQATT, CDR2 SNEGSKA (reference sequence). The CDR3 contains 14 residues. For the CDR3, the DNA is TGCAGTGCTATAAGAACTAGCGGGGGCCGCGAGCAGTACTTC. This gives the protein CSAIRTSGGREQYF.

A few counts support this clonotype. This chain joins TRBV20-1 and TRBJ2-5; D remains unclear. The V end was cut by 3 bases, the J end by 1 base, with 3 bases between. The CDR3 runs 11 residues. Germline loops: CDR1 DFQATT, CDR2 SNEGSKA (reference sequence). The CDR3 sequence is CSARSQETQYF. The CDR3 coding sequence is TGCAGTGCTAGGTCCCAAGAGACCCAGTACTTC.

This sequence joins TRBV5-4 and TRBJ2-7, with D hard to call. Trimming cost V 1 base and J 4 bases, with 6 bases left between them. This CDR3 comprises 12 residues. The germline CDR1 and CDR2 sequences are SGHNT and YYREEE (reference sequence). CDR3 coding DNA: TGTGCCAGCAGCTTGATTAGTTACGAGCAGTACTTC. Its translation: CASSLISYEQYF. Based on the CDR3 plus reference TRBV5-4 and TRBJ2-7, the full variable domain is ETGVTQSPTHLIKTRGQQVTLRCSSQSGHNTVSWYQQALGQGPQFIFQYYREEENGRGNFPPRFSGLQFPNYSSELNVNALELDDSALYLCASSLISYEQYFGPGTRLTVT.

Comment on this clonotype: At one end, the junction sequence differs from germline, possibly due to a read error. This rearrangement joins TRBV24-1 to TRBJ2-1; tentative D call: TRBD2 (5 bases). CDR3 length equals 15 residues. Germline loops: CDR1 KGHDR, CDR2 SFDVKD. The CDR3 nucleotides are TGTGCCACCAGTGATTTGTCCCGGGGTTACAGTGAGCAGTTCTTC. Its translation is CATSDLSRGYSEQFF.

The V and J genes are TRBV25-1 and TRBJ2-4, with D uncertain. Trimming took off 3 bases at V and 0 bases at J, with 12 bases between the two ends. CDR3 length: 16 residues. Germline CDR1 and CDR2: MGHDK and SYGVNS. The CDR3 loop reads CASSDVDGGAKNIQYF. The CDR3 bases are TGTGCCAGCAGTGACGTCGACGGCGGAGCCAAAAACATTCAGTACTTC. The variable domain in full, completed from reference TRBV25-1 and TRBJ2-4, reads EADIYQTPRYLVIGTGKKITLECSQTMGHDKMYWYQQDPGMELHLIHYSYGVNSTEKGDLSSESTVSRIRTEHFPLTLESARPSHTSQYLCASSDVDGGAKNIQYFGAGTRLSVL.

CDR3 coding DNA: TGTGCCAGCAGCCCCACTAACAGAATCGGAAGCACAGATACGCAGTATTTT. Translated: CASSPTNRIGSTDTQYF. The chain combines TRBV7-3 with TRBJ2-3; the D is unclear. The germline gives CDR1 SGHTA, CDR2 FQGTGA. V was clipped by 5 bases and J by 0 bases, with 18 bases between them. CDR3 length: 17 amino acids.

This rearrangement joins TRBV5-6 to TRBJ2-7; D is undetermined. Trimming shortened V by 3 bases and J by 8 bases, and 12 bases separated the two germline ends. The CDR3 consists of 12 residues. Germline CDR1 is SGHDT and CDR2 is YYEEEE. The CDR3 sequence is CASSSYYEKQYF. The CDR3, as DNA: TGTGCCAGCAGCTCCTATTATGAGAAGCAGTACTTC.

The chain's CDR3 is CAISPGLAGVDTQYF. The CDR3 DNA reads as TGTGCCATCAGTCCGGGACTAGCGGGAGTAGATACGCAGTATTTT. V usage is TRBV10-3 and J usage is TRBJ2-3, with 14 bases aligning to TRBD2. This CDR3 region has 15 residues. The ends lost 5 bases at V and 5 bases at J; junction bases unmatched: 3. Germline V gene lookup returns CDR1 ENHRY and CDR2 SYGVKD.

The chain combines TRBV7-9 with TRBJ1-2, with 7 bases identical to TRBD1. V shed 2 bases and J 8 bases; nucleotides not matched to a gene: 8. Germline CDR1 is SEHNR and CDR2 is FQNEAQ (reference sequence). This CDR3 contains 14 residues. The CDR3 DNA reads as TGTGCCAGCAGCTTAAACGACAGGGCTGGAGGCTACACCTTC. Translated: CASSLNDRAGGYTF.

Worth noting for this clonotype: A read error is possible here, since a much larger clone lies one base away. The rearrangement joins TRBV7-2 to TRBJ1-1, with TRBD1 matching over 11 bases. This CDR3 region has 15 residues. Trimming cost V 5 bases and J 5 bases; bases outside gene matches: 7. The germline CDR1 and CDR2 sequences are SGHTA and FQGNSA. The chain's CDR3 is CASSVPGTGGTEAFF. Written as DNA, the CDR3 is TGTGCCAGCAGCGTCCCCGGGACAGGGGGAACTGAAGCTTTCTTT.

This clonotype came up many times. The chain joins TRBV9 to TRBJ2-1; D gene unclear. The length of the CDR3 is 13 residues. V shed 0 bases and J shed 15 bases, with 16 bases lying between them. The germline V gene encodes CDR1 SGDLS and CDR2 YYNGEE. The CDR3 region has the DNA TGTGCCAGCAGCGTAGTTCCCACTCAAGCCCCGTTCTTC. The encoded protein is CASSVVPTQAPFF.

This clonotype was observed a few times. This chain uses TRBV6-1 with TRBJ2-2; perhaps D is TRBD1 or TRBD2 (5 bases each). The germline gives CDR1 MNHNS, CDR2 SASEGT. This CDR3 region has 14 residues. Trimming shortened V by 4 bases and J by 6 bases, and 12 bases separated the two germline ends. As DNA, the CDR3 is TGTGCCAGCAGTGGGGCGGTGGGACCCGGGGAGCTGTTTTTT. Translating it yields CASSGAVGPGELFF.

This clonotype was observed a few times. The rearrangement links TRBV5-6 to TRBJ2-1; weak D call: TRBD2 (6 bases). Per germline, CDR1 SGHDT and CDR2 YYEEEE. CDR3 length equals 13 residues. Trimming removed 4 bases at V and 8 bases at J, with 13 bases between. CDR3 sequence: CASSPGTGDEQFF. The CDR3 DNA sequence: TGTGCCAGCAGCCCAGGGACTGGCGATGAGCAGTTCTTC.

The V call is TRBV30, the J call TRBJ1-2; no clear D gene. This CDR3 is built from 16 residues. Germline CDR1 GTSNPN, CDR2 SVGIG (reference sequence). The V end lost 7 bases, the J end lost 7 bases, and 28 bases lay between the germline ends. CDR3 protein: CASHRGAGSSLGGYTF. CDR3 nucleotides: TGTGCCTCACATCGGGGAGCGGGATCGAGCCTGGGTGGCTACACCTTC.

This sequence joins TRBV7-6 and TRBJ2-1; 7 nucleotides align to TRBD1. Per germline, CDR1 SGHVS and CDR2 FNYEAQ. Germline trimming cut 5 bases from V and 0 bases from J; bases unmatched to any gene: 7. The CDR3 extends over 16 amino acids. CDR3 region: CASSPTPGGSYNEQFF. As DNA, the CDR3 is TGTGCCAGCAGCCCCACGCCAGGGGGCTCCTACAATGAGCAGTTCTTC.

This clonotype was recorded a few times. V gene TRBV25-1 combines with J gene TRBJ2-5, with 10 bases fitting TRBD2. This CDR3 contains 19 residues. J lost 5 bases, V lost 2 bases, and 17 bases had no gene match. From germline, CDR1 is MGHDK and CDR2 SYGVNS. CDR3 loop: CASSEKTAGGLFWSETQYF. The CDR3 DNA follows: TGTGCCAGCAGTGAAAAGACAGCGGGGGGGCTTTTCTGGTCGGAGACCCAGTACTTC. The whole variable domain, filled in from reference TRBV25-1 and TRBJ2-5, reads EADIYQTPRYLVIGTGKKITLECSQTMGHDKMYWYQQDPGMELHLIHYSYGVNSTEKGDLSSESTVSRIRTEHFPLTLESARPSHTSQYLCASSEKTAGGLFWSETQYFGPGTRLLVL.

This rearrangement joins TRBV4-2 to TRBJ2-3; perhaps D is TRBD1 or TRBD2 (6 bases each). The germline V gene has CDR1 LGHNA and CDR2 YNFKEQ. This CDR3 contains 15 residues. Trimming took 2 bases from V and 3 from J, leaving 12 bases between them. Here the CDR3 reads CASSQRRGETDTQYF. The CDR3 DNA is TGTGCCAGCAGCCAAAGGAGGGGGGAGACAGATACGCAGTATTTT.

The rearrangement links TRBV5-1 to TRBJ1-2, with D maybe TRBD1 (6 bases). CDR1 and CDR2 from the germline V gene are SGHRS and YFSETQ. The CDR3 consists of 14 residues. Trimming stripped 0 bases from V and 8 bases from J, with 14 bases between. The CDR3 nucleotides are TGCGCCAGCAGCTTGGGACAGGCGTATCCGGGCTACACCTTC. As protein: CASSLGQAYPGYTF.

The chain carries TRBV10-3 and TRBJ1-1, with D perhaps matching TRBD1 (5 bases). Germline V gene data show CDR1 as ENHRY and CDR2 as SYGVKD. CDR3 length equals 12 residues. V dropped 6 bases and J dropped 1 base, with 6 bases sitting between them. The CDR3 region is CAISQGNTEAFF. Written as DNA, the CDR3 is TGTGCCATCAGCCAGGGGAACACTGAAGCTTTCTTT.

The chain joins TRBV12-3 or TRBV12-4 to TRBJ2-3; D is possibly TRBD1 (6 bases). The CDR3 spans 15 residues. Trimming stripped 6 bases from V and 2 bases from J, with 15 bases between. The CDR3, as DNA: TGTGCCAGCAGCTCGCCCCGGACAGACACAGATACGCAGTATTTT. Protein product: CASSSPRTDTDTQYF.

The gene calls are TRBV6-5 and TRBJ1-6; possibly TRBD1 for D (6 bases). Trimming left V 5 bases short and J 9 bases short, with 17 bases between. The V gene's germline CDR1 is MNHEY and CDR2 SVGAGI. CDR3 length: 15 residues. CDR3: CASSRQAPSRSPLHF. The CDR3, as DNA: TGTGCCAGCAGTCGACAGGCTCCCAGTCGTTCACCCCTCCACTTT.

This clonotype came up a few times. The chain couples TRBV7-8 to TRBJ2-1, with 11 bases fitting TRBD2. The V segment lost 1 base and the J segment 4 bases; nucleotides outside the gene matches: 3. There are 16 residues in the CDR3. Germline V gene sequence: CDR1 SGHVS, CDR2 FQNEAQ. For the CDR3, the DNA is TGTGCCAGCAGCTTAGAAGGGACTAGCGGATACAATGAGCAGTTCTTC. Its translation is CASSLEGTSGYNEQFF.